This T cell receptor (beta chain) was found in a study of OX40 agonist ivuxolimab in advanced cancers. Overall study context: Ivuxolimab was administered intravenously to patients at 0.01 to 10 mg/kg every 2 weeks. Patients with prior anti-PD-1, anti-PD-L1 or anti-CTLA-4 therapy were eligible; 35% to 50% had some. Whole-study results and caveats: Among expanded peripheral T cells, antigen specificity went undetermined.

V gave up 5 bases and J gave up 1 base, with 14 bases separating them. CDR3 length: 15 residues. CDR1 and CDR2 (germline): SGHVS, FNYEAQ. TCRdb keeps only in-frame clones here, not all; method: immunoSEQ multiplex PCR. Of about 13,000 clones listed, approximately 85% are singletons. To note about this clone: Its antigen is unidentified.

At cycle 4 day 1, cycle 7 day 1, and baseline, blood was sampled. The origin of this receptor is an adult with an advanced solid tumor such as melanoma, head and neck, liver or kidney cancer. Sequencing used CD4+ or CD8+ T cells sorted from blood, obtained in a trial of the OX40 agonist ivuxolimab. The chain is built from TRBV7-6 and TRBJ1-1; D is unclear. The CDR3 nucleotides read TGTGCCAGCAGCCTACCGCCCGGGCAGAACACTGAAGCTTTCTTT. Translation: CASSLPPGQNTEAFF.